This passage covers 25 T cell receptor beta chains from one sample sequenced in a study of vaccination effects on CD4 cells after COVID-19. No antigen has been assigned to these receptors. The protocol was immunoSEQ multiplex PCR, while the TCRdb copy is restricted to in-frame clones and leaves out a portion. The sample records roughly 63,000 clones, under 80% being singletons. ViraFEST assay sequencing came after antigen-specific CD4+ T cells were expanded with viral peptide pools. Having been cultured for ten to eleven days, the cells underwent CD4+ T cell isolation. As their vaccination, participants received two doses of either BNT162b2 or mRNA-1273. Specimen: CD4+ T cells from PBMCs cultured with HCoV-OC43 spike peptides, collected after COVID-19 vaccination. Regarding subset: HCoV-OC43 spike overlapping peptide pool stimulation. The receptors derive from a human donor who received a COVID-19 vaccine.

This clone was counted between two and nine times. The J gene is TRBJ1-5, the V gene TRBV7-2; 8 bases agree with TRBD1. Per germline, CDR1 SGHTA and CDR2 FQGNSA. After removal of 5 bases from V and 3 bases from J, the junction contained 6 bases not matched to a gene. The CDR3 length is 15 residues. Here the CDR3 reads CASSTETGVNQPQHF. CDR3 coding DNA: TGTGCCAGCAGCACTGAGACAGGGGTCAATCAGCCCCAGCATTTT.

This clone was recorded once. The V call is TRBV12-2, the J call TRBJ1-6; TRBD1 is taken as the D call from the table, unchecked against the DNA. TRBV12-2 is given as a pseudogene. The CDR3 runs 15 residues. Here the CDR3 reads CASRSGQVRSSPLHF. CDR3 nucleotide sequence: TGTGCAAGTCGCTCCGGACAGGTTAGAAGTTCACCCCTCCACTTT.

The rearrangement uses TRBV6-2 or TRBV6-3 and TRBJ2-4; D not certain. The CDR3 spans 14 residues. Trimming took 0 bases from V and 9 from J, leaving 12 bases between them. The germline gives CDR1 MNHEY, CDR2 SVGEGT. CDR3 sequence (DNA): TGTGCCAGCAGTTACTCGTTGCCCCAAACCATTCAGTACTTC. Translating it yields CASSYSLPQTIQYF.

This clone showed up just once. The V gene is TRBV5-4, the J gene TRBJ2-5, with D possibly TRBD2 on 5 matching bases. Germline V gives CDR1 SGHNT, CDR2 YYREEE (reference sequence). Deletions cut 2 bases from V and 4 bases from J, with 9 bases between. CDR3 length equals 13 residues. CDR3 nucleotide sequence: TGTGCCAGCAGCTTTCGGGGTCCAGAGACCCAGTACTTC. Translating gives CASSFRGPETQYF.

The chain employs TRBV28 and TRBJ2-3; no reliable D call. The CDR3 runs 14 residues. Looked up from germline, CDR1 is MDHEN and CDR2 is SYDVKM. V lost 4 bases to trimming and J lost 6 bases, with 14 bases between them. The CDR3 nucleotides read TGTGCCAGCAGTTCAGGTCCCCGATGGGATACGCAGTATTTT. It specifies CASSSGPRWDTQYF.

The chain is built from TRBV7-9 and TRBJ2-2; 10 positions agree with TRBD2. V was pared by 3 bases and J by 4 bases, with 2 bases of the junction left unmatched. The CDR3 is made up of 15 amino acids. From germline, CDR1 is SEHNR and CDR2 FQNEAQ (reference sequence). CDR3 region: CASSLSGGATGELFF. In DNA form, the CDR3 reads TGTGCCAGCAGCTTGAGCGGGGGGGCCACCGGGGAGCTGTTTTTT.

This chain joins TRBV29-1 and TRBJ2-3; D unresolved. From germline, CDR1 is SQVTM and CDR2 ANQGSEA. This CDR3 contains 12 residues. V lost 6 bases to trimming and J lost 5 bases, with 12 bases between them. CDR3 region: CSVAHGEDTQYF. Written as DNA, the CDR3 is TGCAGCGTCGCACACGGAGAAGATACGCAGTATTTT.

The CDR3 coding sequence is TGTGCCAGCAGTTACTCCCGGGAAACTGAAGCTTTCTTT. This sequence encodes CASSYSRETEAFF. The V call is TRBV6-6, the J call TRBJ1-1, with no clear D. CDR1 MNHNY and CDR2 SVGAGI come from the germline V gene (reference sequence). The CDR3 sequence is 13 residues long. The V end lost 0 bases, the J end lost 5 bases, and 7 bases lay between the germline ends.

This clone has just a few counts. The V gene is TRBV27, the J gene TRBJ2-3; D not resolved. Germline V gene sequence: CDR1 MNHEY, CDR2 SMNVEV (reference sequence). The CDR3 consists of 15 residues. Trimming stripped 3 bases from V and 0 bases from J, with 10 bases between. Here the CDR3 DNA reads TGTGCCAGCAGTTTCGTGGCAACTAGCACAGATACGCAGTATTTT. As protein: CASSFVATSTDTQYF.

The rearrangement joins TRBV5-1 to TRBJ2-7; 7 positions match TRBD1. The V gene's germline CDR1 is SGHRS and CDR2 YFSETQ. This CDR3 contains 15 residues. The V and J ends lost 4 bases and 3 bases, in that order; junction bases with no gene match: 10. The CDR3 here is CASSPTPTGSYEQYV. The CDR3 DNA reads TGCGCCAGCAGCCCGACGCCGACAGGGAGCTACGAGCAGTACGTC.

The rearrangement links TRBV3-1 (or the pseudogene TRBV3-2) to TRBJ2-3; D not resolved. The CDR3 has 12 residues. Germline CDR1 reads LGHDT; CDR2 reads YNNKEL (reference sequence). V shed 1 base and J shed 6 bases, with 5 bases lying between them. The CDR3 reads CASSQADDTQYF. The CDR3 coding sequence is TGTGCCAGCAGCCAAGCTGATGATACGCAGTATTTT.

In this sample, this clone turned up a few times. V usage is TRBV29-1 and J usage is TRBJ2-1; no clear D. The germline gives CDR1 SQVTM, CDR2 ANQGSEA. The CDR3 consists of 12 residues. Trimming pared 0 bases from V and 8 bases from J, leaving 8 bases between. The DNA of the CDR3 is TGCAGCGTTGAAGAACCCCGATATGAGCAGTTCTTC. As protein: CSVEEPRYEQFF.

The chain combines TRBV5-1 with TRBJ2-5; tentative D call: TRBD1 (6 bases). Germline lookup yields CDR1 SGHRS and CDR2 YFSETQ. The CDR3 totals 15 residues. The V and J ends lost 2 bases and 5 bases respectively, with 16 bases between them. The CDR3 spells CASSLRRTDSETQYF. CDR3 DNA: TGCGCCAGCAGCTTAAGAAGGACAGACTCGGAGACCCAGTACTTC.

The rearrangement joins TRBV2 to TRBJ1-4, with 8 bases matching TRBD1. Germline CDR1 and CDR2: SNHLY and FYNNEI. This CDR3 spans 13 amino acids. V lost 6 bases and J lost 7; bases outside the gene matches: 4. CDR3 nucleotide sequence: TGTGCCAGCAGAGGGACAGGCGCTGAAAAACTGTTTTTT. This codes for CASRGTGAEKLFF.

The CDR3 loop is CASSFGTGGINYGYTF. The CDR3 DNA follows: TGTGCCAGCAGCTTCGGGACAGGGGGCATCAACTATGGCTACACCTTC. This rearrangement joins TRBV11-2 to TRBJ1-2, with 12 nucleotides matching TRBD1. V was clipped by 3 bases and J by 2 bases; unmatched bases: 4. Germline V gives CDR1 SGHAT, CDR2 FQNNGV. The CDR3 is 16 amino acids. Looking up the rest from reference TRBV11-2 and TRBJ1-2 gives the full variable domain: EAGVAQSPRYKIIEKRQSVAFWCNPISGHATLYWYQQILGQGPKLLIQFQNNGVVDDSQLPKDRFSAERLKGVDSTLKIQPAKLEDSAVYLCASSFGTGGINYGYTFGSGTRLTVV.

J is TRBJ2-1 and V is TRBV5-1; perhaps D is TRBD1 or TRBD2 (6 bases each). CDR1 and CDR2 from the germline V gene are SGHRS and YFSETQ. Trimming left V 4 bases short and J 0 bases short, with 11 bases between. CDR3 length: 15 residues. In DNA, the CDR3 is TGCGCCAGCAGCAAGGGGGGCAGCTCCTACAATGAGCAGTTCTTC. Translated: CASSKGGSSYNEQFF. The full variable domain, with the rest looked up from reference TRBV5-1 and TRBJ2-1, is KAGVTQTPRYLIKTRGQQVTLSCSPISGHRSVSWYQQTPGQGLQFLFEYFSETQRNKGNFPGRFSGRQFSNSRSEMNVSTLELGDSALYLCASSKGGSSYNEQFFGPGTRLTVL.

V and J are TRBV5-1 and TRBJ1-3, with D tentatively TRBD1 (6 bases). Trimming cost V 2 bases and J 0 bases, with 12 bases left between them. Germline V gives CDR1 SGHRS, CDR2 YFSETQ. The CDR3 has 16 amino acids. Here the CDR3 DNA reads TGCGCCAGCAGCTTCGGGGGGCTCCTCTCTGGAAACACCATATATTTT. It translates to CASSFGGLLSGNTIYF.

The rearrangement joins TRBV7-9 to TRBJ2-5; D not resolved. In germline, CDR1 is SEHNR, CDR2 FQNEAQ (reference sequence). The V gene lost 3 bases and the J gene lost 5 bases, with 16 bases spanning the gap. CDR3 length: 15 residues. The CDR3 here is CASSFVNGPVETQYF. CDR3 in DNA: TGTGCCAGCAGCTTTGTAAATGGGCCGGTCGAGACCCAGTACTTC.

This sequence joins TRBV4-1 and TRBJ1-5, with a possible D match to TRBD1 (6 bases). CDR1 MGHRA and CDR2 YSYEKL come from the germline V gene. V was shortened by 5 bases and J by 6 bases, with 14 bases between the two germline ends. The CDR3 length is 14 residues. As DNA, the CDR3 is TGCGCCAGCAGCTCCGCTGGGGGGGCTCAGCCCCAGCATTTT. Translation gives CASSSAGGAQPQHF.

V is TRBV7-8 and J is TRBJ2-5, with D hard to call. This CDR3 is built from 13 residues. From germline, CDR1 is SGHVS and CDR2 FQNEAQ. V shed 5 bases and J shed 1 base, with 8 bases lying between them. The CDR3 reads CASSRIGQETQYF. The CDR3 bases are TGTGCCAGCAGCCGGATCGGCCAAGAGACCCAGTACTTC.

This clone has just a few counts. The DNA of the CDR3 is TGTGCCATCAGTGACTTTGCGGGGTACGGCAATCAGCCCCAGCATTTT. Translation gives CAISDFAGYGNQPQHF. The chain has TRBV10-3 and TRBJ1-5, with D unresolved. Germline V CDR1 and CDR2: ENHRY, SYGVKD. The CDR3 runs to 16 residues. V lost 3 bases, J lost 2 bases, and 14 bases lay in between.

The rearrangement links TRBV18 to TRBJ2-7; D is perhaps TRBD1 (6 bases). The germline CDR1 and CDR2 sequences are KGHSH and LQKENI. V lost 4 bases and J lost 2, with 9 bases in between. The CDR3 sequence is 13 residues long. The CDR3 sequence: CASSLPGAYEQYV. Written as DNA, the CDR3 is TGTGCCAGCTCACTGCCAGGGGCCTACGAGCAGTACGTC.

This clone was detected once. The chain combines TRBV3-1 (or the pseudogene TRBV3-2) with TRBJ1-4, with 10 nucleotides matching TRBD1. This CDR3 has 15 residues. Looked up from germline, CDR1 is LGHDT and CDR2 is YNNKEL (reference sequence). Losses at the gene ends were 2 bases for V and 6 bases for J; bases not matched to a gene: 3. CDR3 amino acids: CASSQRGTGDEKLFF. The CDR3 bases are TGTGCCAGCAGCCAAAGAGGGACAGGGGATGAAAAACTGTTTTTT.

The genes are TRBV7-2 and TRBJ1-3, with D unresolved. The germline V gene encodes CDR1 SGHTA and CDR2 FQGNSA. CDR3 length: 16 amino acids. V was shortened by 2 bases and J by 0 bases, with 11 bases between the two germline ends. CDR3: CASSLYPQSSGNTIYF. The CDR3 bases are TGTGCCAGCAGCTTATACCCGCAGAGCTCTGGAAACACCATATATTTT.

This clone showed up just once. CDR3 loop: CASSSGGALDTGELFF. The CDR3 DNA is TGTGCCAGCAGCAGTGGTGGGGCATTGGACACCGGGGAGCTGTTTTTT. The V gene is TRBV5-4, the J gene TRBJ2-2, with D possibly matching TRBD1 (5 bases). The ends were cut back, 4 bases at V and 3 bases at J, with 16 bases in the middle. CDR3 size: 16 residues. The V gene's germline CDR1 is SGHNT and CDR2 YYREEE (reference sequence).